The clone carrying this T cell receptor (beta chain) came up a few times. There are 16 residues in the CDR3. V was trimmed by 2 bases and J by 6 bases, leaving 19 bases between them. Germline V CDR1 and CDR2: SGHDN, FVKESK. The data belong to a study of immune heterogeneity within non-small cell lung tumors. Template material for each sample was 550 to 750 ng of bulk tumor genomic DNA. Several far-apart biopsies were taken per primary tumor during surgery. Enrolled individuals presented with untreated, newly diagnosed non-small cell lung cancer and received curative surgery. Having surgery with curative intent, the donors were patients newly diagnosed with non-small cell lung cancer. Amplification of TCR beta CDR3 was performed by multiplex PCR with 32 V and 13 J primers. MiXCR, run by TCRdb on the multiplex PCR reads, gives a single entry per CDR3 protein. The sample holds around 30,000 distinct CDR3 sequences; around 26% are singletons and the top ten take around 4.1%.

Source material: lung tumor tissue. The sequence was collected from a man aged 40-50 years with non-small cell lung cancer. The chain recombines TRBV14 with TRBJ1-1; tentatively, D is TRBD1 (5 bases). The CDR3 here is CASSQLSGSGTAEAFF. CDR3 sequence (DNA): TGTGCCAGCAGCCAATTATCAGGATCGGGGACGGCTGAAGCTTTCTTT.